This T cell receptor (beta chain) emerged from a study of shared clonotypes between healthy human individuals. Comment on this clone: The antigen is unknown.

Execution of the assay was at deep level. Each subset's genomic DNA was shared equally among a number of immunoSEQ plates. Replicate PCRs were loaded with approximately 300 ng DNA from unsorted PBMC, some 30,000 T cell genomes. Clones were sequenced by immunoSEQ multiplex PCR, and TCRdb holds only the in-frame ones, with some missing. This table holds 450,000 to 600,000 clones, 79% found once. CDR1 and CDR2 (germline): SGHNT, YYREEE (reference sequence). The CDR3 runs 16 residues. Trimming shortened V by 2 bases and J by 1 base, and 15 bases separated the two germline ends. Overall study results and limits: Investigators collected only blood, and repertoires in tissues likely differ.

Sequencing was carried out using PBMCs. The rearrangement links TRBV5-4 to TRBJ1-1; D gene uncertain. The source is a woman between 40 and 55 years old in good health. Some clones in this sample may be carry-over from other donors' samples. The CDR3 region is CASSFERFEKNTEAFF. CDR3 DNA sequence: TGTGCCAGCAGCTTCGAGCGATTCGAGAAGAACACTGAAGCTTTCTTT.